The 11 T cell receptor beta chains presented below share a single source sample, sequenced in a study of blood T cell repertoires in COVID-19 (dated by TCRdb to 2020 to 2021). Libraries were made using the immunoSEQ multiplex PCR assay. The clones in this table, taken by TCRdb from immuneACCESS, are in-frame only. Not every clone is retained; where verified, under half of the shortfall comes from an unresolved V gene, and the cause of the rest is unknown. Here the sample has a few hundred thousand clones; 70% to 90% occur a single time. The top ten clonotypes cover 5% to 8% of the sample. Specimen: PBMCs or T cells enriched from blood (not recorded which). All receptors come from a woman aged 45 to 65 who had been exposed to COVID-19.

V gene TRBV12-3 or TRBV12-4 combines with J gene TRBJ2-1, with 7 bases fitting TRBD2. This CDR3 is 13 amino acids long. V shed 6 bases and J 7 bases; nucleotides not matched to a gene: 6. The CDR3 nucleotides read TGTGCCAGCAGACCTCGGGGGGAGAATGAGCAGTTCTTC. It is translated as CASRPRGENEQFF.

This clone was recorded once. As DNA, the CDR3 is TGCAGCGTTCTTGACGATAAATTCCAAGTAGCTCCGCCGGGCACCGGGGAGCTGTTTTTT. This codes for CSVLDDKFQVAPPGTGELFF. The gene calls are TRBV29-1 and TRBJ2-2; no clear D gene. Germline values: CDR1 SQVTM, CDR2 ANQGSEA. V was pared by 5 bases and J by 4 bases, with 32 bases between. The CDR3 has 20 amino acids.

A word on this clone: The sample contains more than one DNA sequence encoding this CDR3. The chain carries TRBV5-1 and TRBJ1-2, with 9 bases lining up with TRBD1. CDR1 is SGHRS and CDR2 is YFSETQ in the germline V gene. The trim removed 4 bases at V and 4 bases at J, leaving 5 bases unmatched. The CDR3 spans 14 residues. As DNA, the CDR3 is TGCGCCAGCAGCCTTACAGGGGGCGCCTATGGCTACACCTTC. As protein: CASSLTGGAYGYTF.

The chain joins TRBV7-2 to TRBJ1-1; the D gene is possibly TRBD1 (5 bases). V lost 2 bases to trimming and J lost 2 bases, with 12 bases between them. The V gene's germline CDR1 is SGHTA and CDR2 FQGNSA. The CDR3 contains 15 residues. CDR3 protein: CASSLRGRENTEAFF. The CDR3, as DNA: TGTGCCAGCAGCTTAAGAGGCAGGGAAAACACTGAAGCTTTCTTT.

V gene TRBV20-1 combines with J gene TRBJ2-1, with TRBD2 as a possible D gene (6 bases). Looked up from germline, CDR1 is DFQATT and CDR2 is SNEGSKA (reference sequence). The V and J ends lost 8 bases and 6 bases respectively, with 11 bases between them. CDR3 length: 11 amino acids. As DNA, the CDR3 is TGCAGTCCCAGGGAGGTCAATGAGCAGTTCTTC. This translates into CSPREVNEQFF.

This clone was seen a few times. This chain connects TRBV4-3 to TRBJ1-4; D gene unclear. Germline assignment: CDR1 LGHNA and CDR2 YSLEER. CDR3 size: 16 residues. Trimming cost V 1 base and J 8 bases, with 17 bases left between them. CDR3 protein: CASSQGAGLLQEKLFF. In DNA, the CDR3 is TGCGCCAGCAGCCAAGGGGCGGGCCTCCTCCAGGAAAAACTGTTTTTT.

The chain employs TRBV19 and TRBJ2-2; 8 bases agree with TRBD1. The CDR3 is 15 residues long. Trimming cost V 8 bases and J 5 bases; bases outside gene matches: 10. The V gene's germline CDR1 is LNHDA and CDR2 SQIVND (reference sequence). The CDR3 sequence is CASSPRTGRTGELFF. The CDR3 bases are TGTGCCAGTTCCCCCCGGACAGGGCGAACCGGGGAGCTGTTTTTT. Filled out from reference TRBV19 and TRBJ2-2, the complete variable domain reads DGGITQSPKYLFRKEGQNVTLSCEQNLNHDAMYWYRQDPGQGLRLIYYSQIVNDFQKGDIAEGYSVSREKKESFPLTVTSAQKNPTAFYLCASSPRTGRTGELFFGEGSRLTVL.

The J gene is TRBJ1-6, the V gene TRBV18; D not certain. Germline assignment: CDR1 KGHSH and CDR2 LQKENI. The CDR3 runs to 15 residues. The germline V and J ends were trimmed by 4 bases and 10 bases, with 17 bases remaining between them. The CDR3: CASSQRSDGSSPLHF. CDR3 in DNA: TGTGCCAGCTCACAGCGATCAGACGGGAGCTCACCCCTCCACTTT.

The chain joins TRBV6-6 to TRBJ2-6; 8 bases fit TRBD1. The CDR3 sequence is 17 residues long. Looked up from germline, CDR1 is MNHNY and CDR2 is SVGAGI (reference sequence). With 5 bases clipped from V and 1 base from J, the junction kept 7 bases outside the gene matches. The CDR3 sequence is CASSRTGGRSGANVLTF. CDR3 in DNA: TGTGCCAGCAGTCGCACAGGGGGACGGTCTGGGGCCAACGTCCTGACTTTC.

The chain recombines TRBV28 with TRBJ1-2; maybe TRBD1 (5 bases). Germline V gene lookup returns CDR1 MDHEN and CDR2 SYDVKM. CDR3 size: 18 residues. The V gene lost 3 bases and the J gene lost 4 bases, with 24 bases spanning the gap. The CDR3 nucleotides are TGTGCCAGCAGTTTTATCCGACAGTTCGCGGCTGGGATCTATGGCTACACCTTC. This gives the protein CASSFIRQFAAGIYGYTF.

This clone occurred a few times. V usage is TRBV20-1 and J usage is TRBJ1-2, with D unresolved. Germline values: CDR1 DFQATT, CDR2 SNEGSKA (reference sequence). The V end lost 3 bases, the J end lost 7 bases, and 9 bases lay between the germline ends. The CDR3 is 11 residues long. As DNA, the CDR3 is TGCAGTGCTAGGGAGGACGCTGGCTACACCTTC. This encodes CSAREDAGYTF.